This is a list of T cell receptor beta chains from one sample in a study of blood T cells in healthy people across ages. One entry per CDR3 protein, called by TCRdb with MiXCR from the 5' RACE reads. This sample has around 1.5 million distinct CDR3 sequences; roughly 32% occur once, and the top ten carry 11%. The sample comprised blood. The receptors were sampled from a woman aged 25 to 39 in good health. Both conserved end residues are part of each CDR3. A D gene is named only where the DNA matches it firmly. Size tells how often a clone was seen (once, few, many) or the class of an expanded clone, and some rows leave it out.

j_call: TRBJ2-7
v_call: TRBV7-9
d_call: -
clone_size: few
cdr3_aa: CASSLEEGSYEQYF
cdr3_nt: TGTGCCAGCAGCTTAGAAGAGGGCTCCTACGAGCAGTACTTC

j_call: TRBJ2-7
v_call: TRBV2
d_call: -
clone_size: few
cdr3_aa: CASAGGLSYEQYF
cdr3_nt: TGTGCCAGCGCCGGGGGGCTATCCTACGAGCAGTACTTC

j_call: TRBJ2-6
v_call: TRBV5-1
d_call: -
clone_size: few
cdr3_aa: CASSLDTPYLSSGANVLTF
cdr3_nt: TGCGCCAGCAGCTTGGATACTCCCTACCTAAGCTCTGGGGCCAACGTCCTGACTTTC

j_call: TRBJ2-3
v_call: TRBV10-3
d_call: TRBD2
clone_size: few
cdr3_aa: CASGTSGTDTQYF
cdr3_nt: TGTGCCTCCGGGACTAGCGGCACAGATACGCAGTATTTT

j_call: TRBJ2-7
v_call: TRBV3-1
d_call: TRBD2
clone_size: -
cdr3_aa: CASSQDPSGLYEQYF
cdr3_nt: TGTGCCAGCAGCCAAGACCCTAGCGGACTCTACGAGCAGTACTTC

j_call: TRBJ1-1
v_call: TRBV6-1
d_call: -
clone_size: -
cdr3_aa: CASSEDYTEAFF
cdr3_nt: TGTGCCAGCAGTGAAGACTACACTGAAGCTTTCTTT

j_call: TRBJ1-2
v_call: TRBV2
d_call: -
clone_size: few
cdr3_aa: CASKSQTNYGYTF
cdr3_nt: TGTGCCAGCAAATCACAGACTAACTATGGCTACACCTTC

j_call: TRBJ1-1
v_call: TRBV5-1
d_call: -
clone_size: -
cdr3_aa: CASSLNGGRVDAFF
cdr3_nt: TGCGCCAGCAGCTTGAACGGCGGCAGGGTCGATGCTTTCTTT

j_call: TRBJ2-7
v_call: TRBV7-2
d_call: TRBD2
clone_size: -
cdr3_aa: CASSLAPGTSGGGYGQYF
cdr3_nt: TGTGCCAGCAGCTTAGCGCCTGGGACTAGCGGGGGAGGTTACGGGCAGTACTTC

j_call: TRBJ2-1
v_call: TRBV6-1
d_call: -
clone_size: -
cdr3_aa: CASTLGSGLRSMDEQFF
cdr3_nt: TGTGCCAGCACCCTGGGCTCCGGACTGCGCTCCATGGATGAGCAGTTCTTC

j_call: TRBJ1-2
v_call: TRBV4-1
d_call: -
clone_size: -
cdr3_aa: CASSQVDRQNYGYTF
cdr3_nt: TGCGCCAGCAGCCAAGTGGACCGTCAGAACTATGGCTACACCTTC

j_call: TRBJ2-3
v_call: TRBV5-1
d_call: -
clone_size: -
cdr3_aa: CASSLETEPDTQYF
cdr3_nt: TGCGCCAGCAGCTTGGAGACAGAACCCGATACGCAGTATTTT

j_call: TRBJ1-6
v_call: TRBV5-1
d_call: TRBD1
clone_size: many
cdr3_aa: CASRQGAEDNSPLHF
cdr3_nt: TGCGCCAGCAGGCAGGGGGCCGAAGATAATTCACCCCTCCACTTT

j_call: TRBJ2-7
v_call: TRBV27
d_call: -
clone_size: many
cdr3_aa: CASSPRDRAYEQYF
cdr3_nt: TGTGCCAGCAGCCCGCGGGACAGAGCCTACGAGCAGTACTTC